This T cell receptor (beta chain) was obtained from a study of cytotoxic CD8 clonotypes in ibrutinib-treated CLL. Study-wide context: Sequenced samples delivered averages of around 250,000 productive templates and 87,000 or so productive rearrangements.

Clones were read by immunoSEQ multiplex PCR, and TCRdb kept only the in-frame ones, dropping some. The sample carries about 68,000 clones, approximately 80% recorded once. The CDR3 contains 17 residues. Trimming took 4 bases from V and 6 from J, leaving 22 bases between them. Germline V CDR1 and CDR2: MDHEN, SYDVKM. The chain employs TRBV28 and TRBJ1-5, with D hard to call. The receptor was derived from a human donor with chronic lymphocytic leukemia. The sample was PBMCs, taken at disease progression, from a patient treated with ibrutinib. The DNA of the CDR3 is TGTGCCAGCAGTTCCTTCAACAGAGCTTTAGGAGGTCAGCCCCAGCATTTT. Protein sequence: CASSSFNRALGGQPQHF.